This TCR beta chain was found in a study of blood T cell repertoires in COVID-19. Study-level information: T cells, B-cell-depleted T cells, or PBMCs provided the cDNA or gDNA that served as material.

J lost 12 bases, V lost 6 bases, and 18 bases had no gene match. The germline V gene encodes CDR1 MNHEY and CDR2 SMNVEV (reference sequence). This CDR3 has 16 residues. As handled by the study authors: Amplification with reference gene primers provided the estimates of nucleated cell counts. Some clones are missing from TCRdb's copy, which holds only in-frame ones; the method was immunoSEQ multiplex PCR. V and J calls and clone size follow that table, whereas D and trimming were derived from the DNA. Of some 120,000 clones in the sample, around four fifths were seen once. This receptor was identified in a woman aged 70-85 years with acute or convalescent COVID-19. Material for sequencing was peripheral blood. V usage is TRBV27 and J usage is TRBJ1-1; the match to TRBD1 covers 11 bases. The CDR3 loop reads CASSTYSDRDRGGTFF. The CDR3 DNA sequence: TGTGCCAGCAGCACCTATTCCGACCGGGACAGGGGGGGAACTTTCTTT.